This TCR beta chain was sequenced for a study of cytomegalovirus exposure and HLA in healthy donors. With V trimmed by 7 bases and J by 9 bases, 1 base remained unmatched. CDR3 length: 13 residues. CDR1 is MNHEY, CDR2 SVGAGI, per germline. Clones were sequenced by immunoSEQ multiplex PCR, and TCRdb holds only the in-frame ones, with some missing. The sample has about 140,000 clones; more than 85% are singletons. This receptor was obtained from a man aged 18 to 30 in good health and CMV-seronegative. The sample taken for sequencing was PBMCs. This chain joins TRBV6-5 and TRBJ2-1; 15 bases are a match to TRBD2. The CDR3 region has the DNA TGTGCCAGCATGGGACTAGCGGGGGGTGAGCAGTTCTTC. Its protein product is CASMGLAGGEQFF.